Listed below are T cell receptor beta chains from one sample, sequenced in a study of CD8+CD57+ T cells in acquired aplastic anemia. Via MiXCR, TCRdb re-called the reads, giving one row per CDR3 protein. The sample shows about 190,000 distinct CDR3 sequences, around half of them seen only once. The specimen sequenced was sorted CD4+, CD8+, or CD8+CD57+ T cells (not recorded which) from PBMCs. The receptors were gathered from a human donor with aplastic anemia. CDR3s include the opening cysteine and the closing phenylalanine or tryptophan. A D gene is named only where the DNA matches it firmly. Expanded clones get a size class; other rows say once, few or many, or leave the size out.

J gene: TRBJ2-2
clone size: -
D gene: -
V gene: TRBV24-1
CDR3 protein: CASRAGELFF
CDR3 DNA: TGTGCCAGCAGGGCCGGGGAGCTGTTTTTT

J gene: TRBJ1-6
clone size: -
D gene: TRBD1
V gene: TRBV20-1
CDR3 protein: CSARDPAGGNSPLHF
CDR3 DNA: TGCAGTGCTAGAGATCCGGCAGGGGGCAATTCACCCCTCCACTTT

J gene: TRBJ1-1
clone size: -
D gene: -
V gene: TRBV24-1
CDR3 protein: CATSASGYNEAFF
CDR3 DNA: TGTGCCACCAGTGCTAGCGGTTACAATGAAGCTTTCTTT

J gene: TRBJ2-7
clone size: -
D gene: -
V gene: TRBV29-1
CDR3 protein: CSVEDPGASSYEQYF
CDR3 DNA: TGCAGCGTTGAAGATCCGGGAGCCTCCTCCTACGAGCAGTACTTC

J gene: TRBJ1-1
clone size: many
D gene: -
V gene: TRBV29-1
CDR3 protein: CSAGAINTEAFF
CDR3 DNA: TGCAGCGCCGGGGCCATTAACACTGAAGCTTTCTTT

J gene: TRBJ2-7
clone size: many
D gene: TRBD2
V gene: TRBV7-2
CDR3 protein: CASSLGGRAPLSEQYF
CDR3 DNA: TGTGCCAGCAGCTTAGGCGGGAGGGCCCCACTCAGCGAGCAGTACTTC

J gene: TRBJ2-7
clone size: many
D gene: TRBD2
V gene: TRBV5-1
CDR3 protein: CASSFGTSGSDEQYF
CDR3 DNA: TGCGCCAGCAGCTTCGGGACTAGCGGGAGTGACGAGCAGTACTTC

J gene: TRBJ1-2
clone size: -
D gene: TRBD1
V gene: TRBV12-3/TRBV12-4
CDR3 protein: CASGSDRTYGYTF
CDR3 DNA: TGTGCCAGCGGATCGGACAGGACCTATGGCTACACCTTC

J gene: TRBJ2-1
clone size: once
D gene: TRBD2
V gene: TRBV10-3
CDR3 protein: CASSKTGLAEFSYNEQFF
CDR3 DNA: TGTGCCAGCAGTAAAACGGGACTAGCGGAATTCTCCTACAATGAGCAGTTCTTC

J gene: TRBJ2-1
clone size: few
D gene: TRBD2
V gene: TRBV29-1
CDR3 protein: CSVEAKTSGVYNEQFF
CDR3 DNA: TGCAGCGTTGAAGCGAAGACTAGCGGGGTTTACAATGAGCAGTTCTTC